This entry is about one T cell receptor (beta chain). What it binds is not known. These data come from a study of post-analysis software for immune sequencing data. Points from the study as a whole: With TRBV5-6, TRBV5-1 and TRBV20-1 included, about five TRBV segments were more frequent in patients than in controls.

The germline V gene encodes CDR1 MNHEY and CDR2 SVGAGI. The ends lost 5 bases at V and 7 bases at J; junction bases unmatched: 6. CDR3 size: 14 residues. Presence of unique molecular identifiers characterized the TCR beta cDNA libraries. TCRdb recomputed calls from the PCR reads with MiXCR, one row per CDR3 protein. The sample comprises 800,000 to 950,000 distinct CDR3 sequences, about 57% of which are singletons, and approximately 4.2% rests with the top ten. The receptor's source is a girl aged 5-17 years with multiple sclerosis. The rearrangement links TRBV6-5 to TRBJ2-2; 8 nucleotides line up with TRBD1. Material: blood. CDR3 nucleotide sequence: TGTGCCAGCAGTGGTAACAGGGGGAGCGGGGAGCTGTTTTTT. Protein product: CASSGNRGSGELFF.